These T cell receptor beta chains were read from a single sample in a study of cytotoxic CD8 clonotypes in ibrutinib-treated CLL. TCRdb's copy holds only in-frame clones and misses some; the assay was immunoSEQ multiplex PCR. Found here are tens of thousands of clones, 70% to 90% of them singletons; the top ten hold around 36%. This sample comprised PBMCs, obtained after 24 months of ibrutinib treatment. The receptors stem from a human donor with chronic lymphocytic leukemia. The CDR3 runs from the conserved cysteine through the conserved F or W. A D gene is named only where the DNA matches it firmly. Not all rows give a size; the values are once, few, many and, for expanded clones, a class.

D: NA; V: TRBV28; J: TRBJ2-3; size: NA; CDR3: CASRTSGYTDTQYF; DNA: TGTGCCAGCAGAACCAGCGGGTACACAGATACGCAGTATTTT
D: NA; V: TRBV29-1; J: TRBJ2-2; size: NA; CDR3: CSVRGRYTGELFF; DNA: TGCAGCGTGAGGGGGAGGTACACCGGGGAGCTGTTTTTT
D: NA; V: TRBV7-2; J: TRBJ2-7; size: few; CDR3: CASSLELFGEQYF; DNA: TGTGCCAGCAGCTTAGAGCTCTTCGGCGAGCAGTACTTC
D: TRBD1; V: TRBV28; J: TRBJ2-5; size: NA; CDR3: CASSFGQGQTQYF; DNA: TGTGCCAGCAGTTTTGGACAGGGCCAGACCCAGTACTTC
D: NA; V: TRBV2; J: TRBJ2-2; size: NA; CDR3: CASSLTSFTGELFF; DNA: TGTGCCAGCAGTTTGACATCTTTCACCGGGGAGCTGTTTTTT
D: TRBD2; V: TRBV5-1; J: TRBJ2-1; size: NA; CDR3: CASSLLLGLGSYNEQFF; DNA: TGCGCCAGCAGCTTGCTTCTGGGACTAGGCTCCTACAATGAGCAGTTCTTC
D: TRBD2; V: TRBV28; J: TRBJ2-5; size: once; CDR3: CASSLSTSGQETQYF; DNA: TGTGCCAGCAGTTTATCGACTAGCGGCCAAGAGACCCAGTACTTC
D: NA; V: TRBV19; J: TRBJ1-5; size: NA; CDR3: CASRAGDQPQHF; DNA: TGTGCCAGTAGGGCAGGGGACCAGCCCCAGCATTTT
D: TRBD1; V: TRBV11-2; J: TRBJ2-5; size: NA; CDR3: CASSSRGTGRLRTQYF; DNA: TGTGCCAGCAGCTCCCGGGGGACAGGCCGTTTGCGGACCCAGTACTTC
D: NA; V: TRBV7-8; J: TRBJ2-7; size: NA; CDR3: CASSFYGGVSYEQYF; DNA: TGTGCCAGCAGCTTTTATGGCGGCGTCTCCTACGAGCAGTACTTC
D: TRBD2; V: TRBV5-4; J: TRBJ2-1; size: NA; CDR3: CASSLPLAGGSGEQFF; DNA: TGTGCCAGCAGCTTACCACTAGCGGGAGGGAGCGGCGAGCAGTTCTTC
D: TRBD2; V: TRBV9; J: TRBJ2-1; size: NA; CDR3: CASSGLGSGRYAEQFF; DNA: TGTGCCAGCAGCGGCCTAGGGAGCGGGAGGTACGCTGAGCAGTTCTTC
D: TRBD1; V: TRBV4-3; J: TRBJ2-3; size: medium-sized; CDR3: CASDTPGQGTDTQYF; DNA: TGCGCCAGCGATACCCCGGGACAGGGCACAGATACGCAGTATTTT
D: TRBD1; V: TRBV2; J: TRBJ1-1; size: NA; CDR3: CASSRQGMNTEAFF; DNA: TGTGCCAGCAGTAGACAGGGGATGAACACTGAAGCTTTCTTT
D: NA; V: TRBV15; J: TRBJ2-3; size: NA; CDR3: CATTRSYTDTQYF; DNA: TGTGCCACCACGCGGAGCTATACAGATACGCAGTATTTT
D: NA; V: TRBV5-4; J: TRBJ2-5; size: NA; CDR3: CASSLRETQYF; DNA: TGTGCCAGCAGCTTGAGGGAGACCCAGTACTTC
D: TRBD1; V: TRBV6-5; J: TRBJ2-5; size: NA; CDR3: CASSTTGGSETQYF; DNA: TGTGCCAGCAGTACGACAGGGGGCTCGGAGACCCAGTACTTC
D: NA; V: TRBV6-5; J: TRBJ1-1; size: NA; CDR3: CASSLQGRVTEAFF; DNA: TGTGCCAGCAGCCTACAAGGTAGGGTGACTGAAGCTTTCTTT
D: TRBD1; V: TRBV7-6; J: TRBJ1-5; size: few; CDR3: CASSLAQGGNQPQHF; DNA: TGTGCCAGCAGCTTAGCACAGGGGGGGAATCAGCCCCAGCATTTT
D: TRBD1; V: TRBV7-3; J: TRBJ2-7; size: NA; CDR3: CASSPTGGVTYEQYF; DNA: TGTGCCAGCAGTCCCACAGGGGGCGTTACCTACGAGCAGTACTTC
D: NA; V: TRBV4-1; J: TRBJ2-3; size: NA; CDR3: CASSLGPGRHHTQYF; DNA: TGCGCCAGCAGCCTTGGCCCGGGCCGACACCATACGCAGTATTTT
D: TRBD1; V: TRBV27; J: TRBJ2-5; size: NA; CDR3: CASSLERGLRETQYF; DNA: TGTGCCAGCAGTTTGGAAAGGGGGCTAAGGGAGACCCAGTACTTC
D: TRBD2; V: TRBV5-6; J: TRBJ2-3; size: NA; CDR3: CASSLGAGGTDTQYF; DNA: TGTGCCAGCAGCTTAGGAGCGGGAGGAACAGATACGCAGTATTTT
D: TRBD2; V: TRBV5-6; J: TRBJ2-1; size: NA; CDR3: CASSPLAGGYYNEQFF; DNA: TGTGCCAGCAGCCCGTTAGCGGGAGGCTACTACAATGAGCAGTTCTTC
D: NA; V: TRBV29-1; J: TRBJ2-2; size: NA; CDR3: CSGRSLNTGELFF; DNA: TGCAGTGGACGGAGCCTGAACACCGGGGAGCTGTTTTTT
D: NA; V: TRBV7-2; J: TRBJ2-1; size: NA; CDR3: CASSLAGVWANEQFF; DNA: TGTGCCAGCAGCTTAGCTGGGGTTTGGGCCAATGAGCAGTTCTTC
D: NA; V: TRBV6-1; J: TRBJ2-7; size: NA; CDR3: CASSEMKGPYEQYF; DNA: TGTGCCAGCAGTGAAATGAAGGGCCCCTACGAGCAGTACTTC
D: NA; V: TRBV7-3; J: TRBJ2-2; size: few; CDR3: CASRRDWSDGELFF; DNA: TGTGCCAGCAGACGGGACTGGAGCGACGGGGAGCTGTTTTTT
D: NA; V: TRBV7-9; J: TRBJ2-7; size: NA; CDR3: CASSLGRTYEQYF; DNA: TGTGCCAGCAGCTTGGGGCGAACCTACGAGCAGTACTTC
D: NA; V: TRBV19; J: TRBJ2-3; size: many; CDR3: CASSIRVRRTDTQYF; DNA: TGTGCCAGTAGTATCAGGGTAAGACGCACAGATACGCAGTATTTT
D: NA; V: TRBV5-5; J: TRBJ2-1; size: NA; CDR3: CASSLASSEGEQFF; DNA: TGTGCCAGCAGTCTGGCATCTAGCGAAGGTGAGCAGTTCTTC
D: NA; V: TRBV6-6; J: TRBJ2-1; size: medium-sized; CDR3: CASSSWAVKVNNEQFF; DNA: TGTGCCAGCAGTTCCTGGGCCGTGAAGGTAAACAATGAGCAGTTCTTC
D: NA; V: TRBV11-2; J: TRBJ2-3; size: NA; CDR3: CASSLVLADTQYF; DNA: TGTGCCAGCAGCTTAGTATTGGCAGATACGCAGTATTTT
D: NA; V: TRBV4-2; J: TRBJ2-3; size: few; CDR3: CASSYGTPPSTDTQYF; DNA: TGTGCCAGCAGCTACGGGACACCGCCTAGCACAGATACGCAGTATTTT
D: NA; V: TRBV9; J: TRBJ2-2; size: NA; CDR3: CASSVGHGGGNTGELFF; DNA: TGTGCCAGCAGCGTTGGTCACGGGGGCGGGAACACCGGGGAGCTGTTTTTT
D: NA; V: TRBV19; J: TRBJ2-2; size: NA; CDR3: CASSIDLGGELFF; DNA: TGTGCCAGTAGTATAGATCTGGGCGGGGAGCTGTTTTTT
D: TRBD2; V: TRBV7-2; J: TRBJ2-1; size: NA; CDR3: CASSLQFLGGSSYNEQFF; DNA: TGTGCCAGCAGCTTACAGTTTTTGGGCGGGAGCTCCTACAATGAGCAGTTCTTC
D: TRBD1; V: TRBV2; J: TRBJ2-2; size: NA; CDR3: CASSDRDRRPGELFF; DNA: TGTGCCAGCAGTGACCGGGACAGGAGGCCCGGGGAGCTGTTTTTT
D: NA; V: TRBV10-3; J: TRBJ2-5; size: NA; CDR3: CAISEPPTVETQYF; DNA: TGTGCCATCAGTGAACCCCCAACCGTAGAGACCCAGTACTTC
D: NA; V: TRBV2; J: TRBJ1-5; size: NA; CDR3: CASSEDSGQPQHF; DNA: TGTGCCAGCAGTGAAGACTCCGGGCAGCCCCAGCATTTT
D: TRBD2; V: TRBV28; J: TRBJ2-1; size: NA; CDR3: CASALGGLAPNEQFF; DNA: TGTGCCAGCGCCCTTGGGGGACTAGCCCCAAATGAGCAGTTCTTC
D: NA; V: TRBV5-4; J: TRBJ2-1; size: once; CDR3: CASSLNGLLQFF; DNA: TGTGCCAGCAGCTTGAATGGCCTACTGCAGTTCTTC
D: NA; V: TRBV6-1; J: TRBJ2-5; size: NA; CDR3: CASSDLHKGQETQYF; DNA: TGTGCCAGCAGTGATTTGCACAAGGGGCAAGAGACCCAGTACTTC
D: NA; V: TRBV5-1; J: TRBJ2-7; size: NA; CDR3: CASSPESGRRISLAATYEQYF; DNA: TGCGCCAGCTCGCCCGAGTCCGGACGGAGGATCTCCTTGGCCGCGACCTACGAGCAGTACTTC
D: TRBD1; V: TRBV30; J: TRBJ2-2; size: NA; CDR3: CAWSNNNRGRFTGELFF; DNA: TGTGCCTGGAGTAACAACAACAGGGGGCGGTTCACCGGGGAGCTGTTTTTT
D: NA; V: TRBV27; J: TRBJ2-4; size: NA; CDR3: CASSPGAFNIQYF; DNA: TGTGCCAGCAGTCCCGGGGCTTTCAACATTCAGTACTTC
D: NA; V: TRBV4-1; J: TRBJ1-1; size: once; CDR3: CASSHQGNTEAFF; DNA: TGCGCCAGCAGCCATCAGGGAAACACTGAAGCTTTCTTT
D: TRBD2; V: TRBV6-5; J: TRBJ2-7; size: NA; CDR3: CASRGLAGDEQYF; DNA: TGTGCCAGCAGGGGACTAGCGGGAGACGAGCAGTACTTC
D: NA; V: TRBV7-9; J: TRBJ2-5; size: NA; CDR3: CASSLALQGRETQYF; DNA: TGTGCCAGCAGCTTAGCCCTACAGGGAAGAGAGACCCAGTACTTC
D: NA; V: TRBV10-3; J: TRBJ1-4; size: NA; CDR3: CAISDAGEGGKLFF; DNA: TGTGCCATCAGTGATGCAGGGGAGGGGGGAAAACTGTTTTTT
D: NA; V: TRBV19; J: TRBJ2-7; size: NA; CDR3: CASSIDLPGVYSYEQYF; DNA: TGTGCCAGTAGTATAGATCTTCCCGGGGTCTACTCCTACGAGCAGTACTTC
D: NA; V: TRBV14; J: TRBJ2-3; size: medium-sized; CDR3: CASSQGRHTDTQYF; DNA: TGTGCCAGCAGCCAAGGGCGGCACACAGATACGCAGTATTTT
D: NA; V: TRBV19; J: TRBJ2-3; size: NA; CDR3: CASSPRQGDTDTQYF; DNA: TGTGCCAGTAGCCCTAGGCAGGGCGACACAGATACGCAGTATTTT